Sequencing of this T cell receptor (beta chain) was carried out in a study of cytomegalovirus exposure and HLA in healthy donors. This clone was seen a single time. The donors belonged to the roughly 110-subject validation cohort, separate from the approximately 670-subject first cohort. Trimming stripped 3 bases from V and 2 bases from J, with 10 bases between. From germline, CDR1 is ENHRY and CDR2 SYGVKD. The CDR3 length is 15 residues. Assay: immunoSEQ multiplex PCR; the TCRdb copy retains only in-frame clones and omits some. The sample lists roughly 120,000 clones; 88% were seen once. The sequence was collected from a man in his late teens or twenties in good health and CMV-seropositive. Material: PBMCs. The chain combines TRBV10-3 with TRBJ2-2; D perhaps matches TRBD2 (6 bases). CDR3 sequence (DNA): TGTGCCATCAGTGAATTGGGGGGTAACACCGGGGAGCTGTTTTTT. It is translated as CAISELGGNTGELFF.